This entry lists 15 T cell receptor beta chains sequenced from one sample in a study of blood T cell repertoires in COVID-19. The data were produced by immunoSEQ multiplex PCR, yet TCRdb's version contains in-frame clones alone and is incomplete. Seen here are 200,000 to 250,000 clones, around 90% observed once, and the top ten hold around 1.5%. Material: peripheral blood. These receptors came from a man younger than 30 with active or convalescent COVID-19.

The chain employs TRBV4-2 and TRBJ2-2; 8 bases agree with TRBD1. Germline CDR1 and CDR2: LGHNA and YNFKEQ. V was pared by 1 base and J by 8 bases, with 6 bases of the junction left unmatched. The CDR3 totals 15 residues. CDR3 nucleotide sequence: TGTGCCAGCAGCCAAGTGGGGACAGGATTTGGGGAGCTGTTTTTT. Residues: CASSQVGTGFGELFF.

V usage is TRBV3-1 (or the pseudogene TRBV3-2) and J usage is TRBJ2-7; 12 positions match TRBD1. The ends lost 3 bases at V and 4 bases at J; junction bases unmatched: 10. This CDR3 has 17 residues. Germline V gives CDR1 LGHDT, CDR2 YNNKEL (reference sequence). The CDR3 protein is CASSQGTGGYGAYEQYF. DNA for the CDR3: TGTGCCAGCAGCCAGGGGACAGGGGGCTATGGTGCTTACGAGCAGTACTTC.

The chain joins TRBV20-1 to TRBJ2-7; tentatively, D is TRBD2 (6 bases). The V end was cut by 3 bases, the J end by 3 bases, with 18 bases between. The CDR3 has 15 residues. Germline CDR1 and CDR2: DFQATT and SNEGSKA (reference sequence). CDR3 sequence: CSASKRGSGNYEQYF. CDR3 DNA: TGCAGTGCTAGTAAACGGGGGTCAGGGAACTACGAGCAGTACTTC.

This rearrangement joins TRBV30 to TRBJ2-7; D may be TRBD2 (5 bases). CDR1 GTSNPN and CDR2 SVGIG come from the germline V gene (reference sequence). Trimming left V 3 bases short and J 2 bases short, with 17 bases between. The length of the CDR3 is 15 residues. CDR3 nucleotides: TGTGCCTGGAGCCCGGAGGATGCGCGGGCCTACGAGCAGTACTTC. This translates into CAWSPEDARAYEQYF.

The J gene is TRBJ2-1, the V gene TRBV30; 9 bases match TRBD2. The germline V gene has CDR1 GTSNPN and CDR2 SVGIG (reference sequence). CDR3 length equals 15 residues. J gave up 7 bases and V 0 bases, and 7 bases lay outside the gene matches. The CDR3 here is CAWSVAAGGPNEQFF. The CDR3 nucleotides read TGTGCCTGGAGTGTAGCGGCGGGAGGGCCGAATGAGCAGTTCTTC.

This clone has only a few counts. V usage is TRBV7-8 and J usage is TRBJ1-5; D is perhaps TRBD1 (5 bases). The CDR3 spans 12 residues. V was trimmed by 5 bases and J by 8 bases, leaving 10 bases between them. CDR1 is SGHVS and CDR2 is FQNEAQ in the germline V gene. The CDR3 loop is CASSGGNEPQHF. CDR3 bases: TGTGCCAGCAGCGGGGGGAACGAGCCCCAGCATTTT.

This clone came up once. Additional DNA sequences in this sample encode the identical CDR3. The V gene is TRBV29-1, the J gene TRBJ2-3; no reliable D call. V was shortened by 1 base and J by 0 bases, with 5 bases between the two germline ends. This CDR3 is built from 13 residues. Germline values: CDR1 SQVTM, CDR2 ANQGSEA. The CDR3 DNA reads TGCAGCGTTGAAGCGGGTAGCACAGATACGCAGTATTTT. Its translation is CSVEAGSTDTQYF.

V usage is TRBV5-1 and J usage is TRBJ1-2, with D uncertain. Germline CDR1 is SGHRS and CDR2 is YFSETQ. Trimming stripped 5 bases from V and 4 bases from J, with 15 bases between. The CDR3 spans 14 residues. The CDR3 spells CASSTDPTGYGYTF. For the CDR3, the DNA is TGCGCCAGCAGTACTGACCCCACGGGCTATGGCTACACCTTC.

The chain couples TRBV30 to TRBJ2-7; D gene ambiguous. Per the germline V gene, CDR1 is GTSNPN and CDR2 is SVGIG (reference sequence). V dropped 0 bases and J dropped 2 bases, with 8 bases sitting between them. The CDR3 is 13 residues long. For the CDR3, the DNA is TGTGCCTGGAGTGTACAGCATGCCTACGAGCAGTACTTC. Its translation: CAWSVQHAYEQYF.

The genes are TRBV9 and TRBJ2-1; a weak D match, TRBD2 (5 bases). CDR3 length equals 16 residues. Trimming left V 8 bases short and J 5 bases short, with 23 bases between. Germline CDR1 is SGDLS and CDR2 is YYNGEE. CDR3 DNA sequence: TGTGCCAGTTCCCCCCGGGAAGGCGGGCCAAACAATGAGCAGTTCTTC. Translation: CASSPREGGPNNEQFF.

The chain recombines TRBV29-1 with TRBJ1-3; D call uncertain. The CDR3 contains 16 residues. V was cut by 3 bases and J by 8 bases, with 23 bases left in between. Germline V gene lookup returns CDR1 SQVTM and CDR2 ANQGSEA. CDR3 residues: CSVDGRFEGVKDTIYF. CDR3 nucleotides: TGCAGCGTTGATGGGAGGTTTGAGGGCGTGAAGGACACCATATATTTT.

The CDR3 here is CASSHHRGLQNTEAFF. The CDR3 bases are TGCGCCAGCAGCCACCACAGGGGATTGCAGAACACTGAAGCTTTCTTT. The rearrangement links TRBV4-3 to TRBJ1-1, with 7 bases lining up with TRBD1. V was clipped by 3 bases and J by 1 base; unmatched bases: 8. CDR3 size: 16 residues. The germline CDR1 and CDR2 sequences are LGHNA and YSLEER.

J is TRBJ2-6 and V is TRBV5-1; TRBD2 agrees at 8 bases. Germline V gene lookup returns CDR1 SGHRS and CDR2 YFSETQ. Unmatched junction bases numbered 9, after V lost 0 bases and J lost 4 bases. The CDR3 is made up of 18 amino acids. CDR3 region: CASSLGSAGAAGANVLTF. The CDR3, as DNA: TGCGCCAGCAGCTTGGGTTCAGCGGGAGCGGCAGGGGCCAACGTCCTGACTTTC.

The genes are TRBV30 and TRBJ2-2; TRBD1 might be the D (6 bases). CDR1 and CDR2 from the germline V gene are GTSNPN and SVGIG (reference sequence). The CDR3 has 18 amino acids. Trimming pared 1 base from V and 2 bases from J, leaving 20 bases between. CDR3 in DNA: TGTGCCTGGAGTGCCCCGATTATGAGACAGGACAACACCGGGGAGCTGTTTTTT. This codes for CAWSAPIMRQDNTGELFF.

This clone was counted many times. The rearrangement joins TRBV6-4 to TRBJ2-2; a possible D gene is TRBD2 (6 bases). Germline CDR1 MRHNA, CDR2 SNTAGT. Between the trimmed V and J ends, which lost 4 bases and 4 bases, there was a span of 10 bases. The CDR3 contains 14 residues. The CDR3 region has the DNA TGTGCCAGCAGTGCGGAGGGTTCCACCGGGGAGCTGTTTTTT. Its protein is CASSAEGSTGELFF.